These 3 T cell receptor beta chains originate from one sample sequenced in a study of T cell responses to AZD1222 COVID-19 vaccine. Profiled with immunoSEQ multiplex PCR; TCRdb holds only in-frame clones, not every one. The sample includes around 180,000 clones, 85% to 90% of them seen just once. Sequencing used peripheral blood, obtained on day 0 of AZD1222 vaccination. All receptors derive from an adult in good health.

CDR3 protein: CASSPGVYSNQPQHF. CDR3 DNA sequence: TGTGCCAGCTCACCAGGCGTCTATAGCAATCAGCCCCAGCATTTT. The rearrangement joins TRBV18 to TRBJ1-5; no reliable D call. This CDR3 is 15 amino acids long. The germline V and J ends were trimmed by 2 bases and 0 bases, with 8 bases remaining between them. Germline lookup yields CDR1 KGHSH and CDR2 LQKENI.

The genes are TRBV2 and TRBJ1-6; no definite D call. CDR3 size: 13 residues. Germline CDR1 SNHLY, CDR2 FYNNEI. V dropped 6 bases and J dropped 5 bases, with 8 bases sitting between them. The CDR3: CASRGYNNSPLHF. CDR3 DNA sequence: TGTGCCAGCAGGGGTTATAATAATTCACCCCTCCACTTT.

This clone was counted once. This sequence joins TRBV7-8 and TRBJ2-7, with D perhaps TRBD1 (6 bases). The CDR3 contains 15 residues. In germline, CDR1 is SGHVS, CDR2 FQNEAQ. Trimming removed 5 bases from V and 7 bases from J, with 21 bases in between. CDR3 coding DNA: TGTGCCAGCAGCGACTACCAGGGGCCCTCTAGGGAGCAGTACTTC. Encoded protein: CASSDYQGPSREQYF.